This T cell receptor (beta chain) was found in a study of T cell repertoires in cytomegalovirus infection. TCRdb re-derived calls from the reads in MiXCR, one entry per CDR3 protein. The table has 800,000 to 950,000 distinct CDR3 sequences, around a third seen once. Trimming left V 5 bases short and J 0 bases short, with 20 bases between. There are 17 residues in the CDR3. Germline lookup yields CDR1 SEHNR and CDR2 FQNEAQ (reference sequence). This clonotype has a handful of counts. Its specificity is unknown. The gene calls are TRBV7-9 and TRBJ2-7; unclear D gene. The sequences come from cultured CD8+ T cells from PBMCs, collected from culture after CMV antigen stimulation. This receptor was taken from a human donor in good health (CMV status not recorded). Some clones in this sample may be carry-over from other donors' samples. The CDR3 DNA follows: TGTGCCAGCAGCCCTGGTGCCAGGCTTTCCTCCTCCTACGAGCAGTACTTC. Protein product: CASSPGARLSSSYEQYF.